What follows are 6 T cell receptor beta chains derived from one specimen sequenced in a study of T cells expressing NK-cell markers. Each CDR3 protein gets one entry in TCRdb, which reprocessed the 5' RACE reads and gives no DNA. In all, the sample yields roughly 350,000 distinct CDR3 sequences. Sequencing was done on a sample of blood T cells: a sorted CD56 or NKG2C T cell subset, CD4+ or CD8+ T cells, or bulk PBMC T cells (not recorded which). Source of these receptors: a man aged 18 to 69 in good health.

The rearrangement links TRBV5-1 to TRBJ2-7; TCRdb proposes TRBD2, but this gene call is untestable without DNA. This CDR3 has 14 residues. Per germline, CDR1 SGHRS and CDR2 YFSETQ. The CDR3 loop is CASRERATSGEQYF. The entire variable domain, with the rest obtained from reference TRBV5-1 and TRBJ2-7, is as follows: KAGVTQTPRYLIKTRGQQVTLSCSPISGHRSVSWYQQTPGQGLQFLFEYFSETQRNKGNFPGRFSGRQFSNSRSEMNVSTLELGDSALYLCASRERATSGEQYFGPGTRLTVT.

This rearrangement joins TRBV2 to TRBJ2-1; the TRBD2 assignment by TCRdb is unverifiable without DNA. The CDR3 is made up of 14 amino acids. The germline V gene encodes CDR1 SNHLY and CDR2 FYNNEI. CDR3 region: CASSKLAGVNEQFF.

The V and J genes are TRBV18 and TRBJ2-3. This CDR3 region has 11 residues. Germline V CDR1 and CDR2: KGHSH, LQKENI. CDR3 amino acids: CASSPGNTQYF.

The CDR3 here is CASSLMRTSGGMDEQYF. The chain has TRBV7-2 and TRBJ2-7; TCRdb gives TRBD2 as the D gene, but with no DNA this cannot be confirmed. The germline CDR1 and CDR2 sequences are SGHTA and FQGNSA. The CDR3 sequence is 17 residues long.

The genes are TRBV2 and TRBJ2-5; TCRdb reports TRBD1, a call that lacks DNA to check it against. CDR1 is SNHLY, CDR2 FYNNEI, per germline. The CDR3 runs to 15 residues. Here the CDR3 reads CASPLQLGAPETQYF.

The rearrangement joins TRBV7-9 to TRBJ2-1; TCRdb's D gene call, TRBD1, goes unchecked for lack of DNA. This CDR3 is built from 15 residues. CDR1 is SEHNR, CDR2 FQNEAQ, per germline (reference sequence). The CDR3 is CASSNTGFSYNEQFF. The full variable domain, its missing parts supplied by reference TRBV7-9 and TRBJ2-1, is DTGVSQNPRHKITKRGQNVTFRCDPISEHNRLYWYRQTLGQGPEFLTYFQNEAQLEKSRLLSDRFSAERPKGSFSTLEIQRTEQGDSAMYLCASSNTGFSYNEQFFGPGTRLTVL.